Here is one T cell receptor beta chain with its context. Only a few counts were recorded for this clonotype. The antigen it recognizes is unknown. The record has no base qualities; no much larger clone is one base away. Donors were 30 to 45 systemically healthy Caucasian individuals from Russia aged roughly 6 to 100 years. Each donor gave 8 to 10 milliliters of peripheral blood, drawn into EDTA-treated Vacutainer tubes. Ficoll-Paque density-gradient centrifugation was used to isolate PBMCs, with at least 6.5 million obtained per sample. Trizol reagent was used to extract total RNA from the PBMCs, yielding at least 5.5 micrograms per sample. For every donor, flow cytometry on a PBMC aliquot measured the percentage of naive CD45RAhigh/CD27high T cells. The CDR3 runs 15 amino acids, cysteine and phenylalanine included. CDR3 DNA is the only sequence kept; it has 45 bases, read in frame from the first base. A distance of 13 bases separates the germline ends of V and J, which lose 4 bases and 3 bases respectively. The germline V gene encodes CDR1 SGHDT and CDR2 YYEEEE.

The library was obtained by 5' RACE. Sequencing was carried out with an Illumina HiSeq 2500. The second PCR ran for roughly 7 to 12 cycles and used a J-beta primer mix along with a sample-barcoded 5' primer. Each TCR beta cDNA molecule received a unique molecular identifier from a template-switch 5' adaptor carrying 12 random nucleotides. Each sample yielded at least 2.5 million CDR3-containing paired-end reads. First-strand cDNA was synthesized from all RNA with the Mint cDNA synthesis kit, primed by a TRBC-specific oligonucleotide. All cDNA was treated with uracil-DNA glycosylase and then went through a first 18-cycle PCR with the universal primers M1SS and BC2_uni_R. Per the original workflow: Normalization of each sample was performed by random selection of 1 million high-quality reads, each carrying a distinct molecular identifier. Reads sharing molecular identifiers were discarded rather than binned into consensus sequences. MiTCR, with a Q25 quality threshold and the strictest error-elimination algorithm, was used for CDR3 identification, clonotype clustering and error correction. A nonparametric unseen species model with Euler transformation was used to estimate a lower bound on total TCR beta diversity. In TCRdb, the public reads were trimmed at Q25 with fastp and aligned with MiXCR, with productive beta chains retained. Every CDR3 protein is listed once, alongside the most common genes and DNA of its rows. These V and J calls rely on TCRdb rather than the paper's analysis. The sample contains under 700,000 distinct CDR3 sequences, less than 25% of them found a single time. Of the sample, roughly 10% is held by the ten largest clones.

These data are taken from a study of blood T cells in healthy people across ages (dated by TCRdb to the mid-2010s). With regard to the full study: In model experiments, template switching captured roughly one uniquely barcoded TCR beta cDNA molecule for every two T cells. To track age-related changes in TCR beta repertoire diversity, the study relied on deep sequencing normalized with unique cDNA molecular identifiers. Four age groups were formed from the donors: young (average about 15 years), middle-aged (around 37), aged (approximately 60) and long-lived (more than 75). For two donors (one aged 18 to 29 and one aged 80 or older), the study analyzed two additional independent replicas of 1 million unique cDNA reads from the same blood draw.

The study at large found these results: Conclusive comparison of naive and antigen-experienced compartments was prevented by the profiling of bulk unsorted PBMCs. Estimates of total diversity based on one million sequenced T cells were regarded as lower bounds and as underestimates. The percentage of naive T cells measured by flow cytometry correlated strongly with observed TCR beta diversity. The CMV infection status of donors was not known, potentially confounding age-related changes in expanded clonotypes. The long-lived group showed more naive CD4+ T cells, fewer expanded clones and increased TCR diversity than the aged group, suggesting age selection. As age increased, observed TCR beta diversity per million T cells dropped in a roughly linear way, and a significant reduction was already evident by age 40.

This sample also belongs to another study, concerning T cells of mothers and their children. That second report states: Donors were nine systemically healthy Caucasian individuals: three mothers and their six children. cDNA synthesis used all of the extracted RNA, with around 1.6 ug of RNA in each 15 ul reaction. In the second PCR, sample barcodes and 2-4 random nucleotides were introduced via the M1S primer. More than 9 million TCR beta CDR3 reads were obtained from each mother, and about 3 million reads were obtained from each child. Thymic selection similarly shapes TCR recombination output in related and unrelated pairs, with minor effect from inherited differences. Related mother-child pairs always showed normalized repertoire overlap that was slightly higher than in unrelated mother-child pairs, though the difference was never significant. No persistent microchimeric T cell clones were found, with a detection sensitivity of approximately 94 clones per million clonotypes. Deep NGS was used in the study to compare the TCR beta repertoires of mothers and children and to look for features that separate related mother-child pairs from unrelated individuals. Mothers averaged about 40 +/- 4 years of age and children averaged around 10 +/- 4 years. Libraries were sequenced on Illumina HiSeq 2000 with 100+100 nt paired-end reads after adapter ligation with NEBNext reagents. Mother and child libraries were prepared a month apart and sequenced in separate runs to prevent cross-contamination. Each donor had between about 450,000 and 2,200,000 distinct TCR beta clonotypes identified. Naive TCR beta clonotypes were estimated from low-frequency clonotypes matched to each donor's FACS-determined naive share, without sorting.

Sequenced material: blood. Rearrangement joined TRBV5-6 to TRBJ2-2; the D region possibly corresponds to TRBD1 (5 bases align). The sequence came from a boy younger than 18 in good health. The CDR3 region: CASSTGGWDTGELFF. Here is the DNA: TGTGCCAGCAGCACAGGTGGCTGGGACACCGGGGAGCTGTTTTTT. The full variable domain, completed from the reference TRBV5-6 and TRBJ2-2 proteins outside the CDR3, reads DAGVTQSPTHLIKTRGQQVTLRCSPKSGHDTVSWYQQALGQGPQFIFQYYEEEERQRGNFPDRFSGHQFPNYSSELNVNALLLGDSALYLCASSTGGWDTGELFFGEGSRLTVL.